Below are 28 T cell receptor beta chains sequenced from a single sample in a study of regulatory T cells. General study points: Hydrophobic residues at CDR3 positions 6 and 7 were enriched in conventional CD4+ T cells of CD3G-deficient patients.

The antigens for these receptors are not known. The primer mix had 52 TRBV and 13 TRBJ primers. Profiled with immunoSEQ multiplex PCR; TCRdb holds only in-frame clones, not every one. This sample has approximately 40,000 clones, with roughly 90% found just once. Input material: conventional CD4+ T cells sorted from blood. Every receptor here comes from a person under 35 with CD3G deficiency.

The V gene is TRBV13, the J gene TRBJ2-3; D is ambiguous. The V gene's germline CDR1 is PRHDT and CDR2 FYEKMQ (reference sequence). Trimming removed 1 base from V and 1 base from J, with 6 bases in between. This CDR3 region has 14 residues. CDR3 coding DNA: TGTGCCAGCAGCTTAGTTCGACGCACAGATACGCAGTATTTT. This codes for CASSLVRRTDTQYF.

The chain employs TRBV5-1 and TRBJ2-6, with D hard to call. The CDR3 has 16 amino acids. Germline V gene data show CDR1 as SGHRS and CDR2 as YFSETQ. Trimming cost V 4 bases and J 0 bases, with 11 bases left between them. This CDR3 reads CASSPTVHSGANVLTF. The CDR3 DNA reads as TGCGCCAGCAGCCCGACGGTTCACTCTGGGGCCAACGTCCTGACTTTC.

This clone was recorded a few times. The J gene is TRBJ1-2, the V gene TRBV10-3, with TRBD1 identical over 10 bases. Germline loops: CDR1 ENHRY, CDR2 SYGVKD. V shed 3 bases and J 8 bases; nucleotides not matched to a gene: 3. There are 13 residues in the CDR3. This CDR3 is CAISDDRGQGYTF. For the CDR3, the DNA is TGTGCCATCAGTGACGACAGGGGGCAAGGCTACACCTTC.

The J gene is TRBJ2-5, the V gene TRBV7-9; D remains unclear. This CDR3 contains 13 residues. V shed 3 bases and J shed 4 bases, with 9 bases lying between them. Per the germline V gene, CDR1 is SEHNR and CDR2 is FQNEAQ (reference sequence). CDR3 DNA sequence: TGTGCCAGCAGCTTTCGGTCCGCAGAGACCCAGTACTTC. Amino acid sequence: CASSFRSAETQYF.

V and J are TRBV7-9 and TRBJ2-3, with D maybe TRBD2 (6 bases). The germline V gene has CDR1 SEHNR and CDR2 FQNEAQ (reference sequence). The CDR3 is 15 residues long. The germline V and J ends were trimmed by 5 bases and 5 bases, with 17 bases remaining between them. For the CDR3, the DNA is TGTGCCAGCAGCCCATTCAGCGGGTGGGAAGATACGCAGTATTTT. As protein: CASSPFSGWEDTQYF.

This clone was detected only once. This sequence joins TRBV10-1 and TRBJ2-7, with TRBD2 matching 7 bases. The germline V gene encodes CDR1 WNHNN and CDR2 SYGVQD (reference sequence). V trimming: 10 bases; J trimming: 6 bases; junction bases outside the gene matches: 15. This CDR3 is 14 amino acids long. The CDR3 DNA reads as TGCGCCACGCATTACGGGGGGAAGCGGAGCGAGCAGTACTTC. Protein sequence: CATHYGGKRSEQYF.

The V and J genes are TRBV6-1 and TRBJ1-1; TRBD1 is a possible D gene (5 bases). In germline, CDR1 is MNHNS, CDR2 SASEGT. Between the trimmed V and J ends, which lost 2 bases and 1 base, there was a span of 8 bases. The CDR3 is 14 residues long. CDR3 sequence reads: CASSEPGRNTEAFF. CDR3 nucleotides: TGTGCCAGCAGTGAACCGGGACGGAACACTGAAGCTTTCTTT.

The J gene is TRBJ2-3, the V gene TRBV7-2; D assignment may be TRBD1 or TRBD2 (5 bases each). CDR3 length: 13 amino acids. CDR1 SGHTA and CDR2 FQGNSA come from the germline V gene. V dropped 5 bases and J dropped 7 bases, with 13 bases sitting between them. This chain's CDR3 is CASSLGTFYTQYF. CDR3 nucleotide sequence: TGTGCCAGCAGCCTCGGGACCTTTTATACGCAGTATTTT.

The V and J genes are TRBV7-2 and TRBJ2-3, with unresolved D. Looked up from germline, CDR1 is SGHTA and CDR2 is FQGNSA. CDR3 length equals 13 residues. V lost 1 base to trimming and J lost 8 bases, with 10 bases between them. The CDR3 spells CASSLGPVGTQYF. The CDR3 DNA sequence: TGTGCCAGCAGCTTAGGGCCGGTGGGTACGCAGTATTTT.

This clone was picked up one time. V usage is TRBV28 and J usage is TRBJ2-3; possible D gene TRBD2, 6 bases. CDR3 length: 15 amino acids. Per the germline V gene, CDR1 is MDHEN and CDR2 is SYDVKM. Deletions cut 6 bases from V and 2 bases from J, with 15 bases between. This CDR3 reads CASSPGGTVTDTQYF. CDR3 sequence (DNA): TGTGCCAGCAGCCCTGGGGGGACGGTCACAGATACGCAGTATTTT.

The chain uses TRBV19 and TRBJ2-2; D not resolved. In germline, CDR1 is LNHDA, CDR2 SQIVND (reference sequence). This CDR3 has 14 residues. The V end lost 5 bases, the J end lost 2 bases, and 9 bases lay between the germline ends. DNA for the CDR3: TGTGCCAGTAGTGGAAGACAAAACACCGGGGAGCTGTTTTTT. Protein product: CASSGRQNTGELFF.

The CDR3 sequence is CASSPNPQGGYGYTF. In DNA, the CDR3 is TGCGCCAGCAGCCCAAACCCCCAGGGAGGATATGGCTACACCTTC. V usage is TRBV5-1 and J usage is TRBJ1-2, with D tentatively TRBD1 (5 bases). The V end was cut by 4 bases, the J end by 5 bases, with 18 bases between. The germline V gene has CDR1 SGHRS and CDR2 YFSETQ. This CDR3 region has 15 residues.

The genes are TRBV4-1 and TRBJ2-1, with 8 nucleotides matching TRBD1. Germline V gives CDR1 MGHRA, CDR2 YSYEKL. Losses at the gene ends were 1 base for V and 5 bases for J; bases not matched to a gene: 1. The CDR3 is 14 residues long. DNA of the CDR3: TGCGCCAGCAGCCAAGGGACAGGGCACAATGAGCAGTTCTTC. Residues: CASSQGTGHNEQFF.

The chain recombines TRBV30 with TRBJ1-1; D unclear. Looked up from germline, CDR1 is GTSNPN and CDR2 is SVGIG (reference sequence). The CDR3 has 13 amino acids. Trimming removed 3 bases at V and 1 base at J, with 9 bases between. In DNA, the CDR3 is TGTGCCTGGAGCCGCGGAGGGAACACTGAAGCTTTCTTT. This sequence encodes CAWSRGGNTEAFF.

CDR3 protein: CASSLSGGFPDTQYF. CDR3 nucleotides: TGCGCCAGCAGCTTGTCGGGAGGTTTCCCAGATACGCAGTATTTT. The chain carries TRBV5-1 and TRBJ2-3, with TRBD2 matching over 7 bases. This CDR3 contains 15 residues. The J segment lost 4 bases and the V segment lost 1 base, leaving 6 bases of the junction unmatched. CDR1 SGHRS and CDR2 YFSETQ come from the germline V gene.

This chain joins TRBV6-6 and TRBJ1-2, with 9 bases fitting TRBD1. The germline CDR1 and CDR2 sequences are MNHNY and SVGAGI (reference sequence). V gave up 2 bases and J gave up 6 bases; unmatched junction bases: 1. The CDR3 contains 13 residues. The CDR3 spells CASSYGTGHGYTF. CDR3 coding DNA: TGTGCCAGCAGTTACGGGACAGGGCATGGCTACACCTTC.

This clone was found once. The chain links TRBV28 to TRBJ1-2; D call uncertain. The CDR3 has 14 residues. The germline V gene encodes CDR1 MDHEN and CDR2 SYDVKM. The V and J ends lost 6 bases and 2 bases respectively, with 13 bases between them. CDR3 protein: CASRSPPANYGYTF. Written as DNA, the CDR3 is TGTGCCAGCAGGAGTCCTCCTGCCAACTATGGCTACACCTTC.

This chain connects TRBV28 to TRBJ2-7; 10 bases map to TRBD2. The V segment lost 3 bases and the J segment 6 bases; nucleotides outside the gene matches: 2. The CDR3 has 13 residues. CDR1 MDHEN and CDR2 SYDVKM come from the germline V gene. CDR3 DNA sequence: TGTGCCAGCAGTTTGGGACTAGCGAGCGAGCAGTACTTC. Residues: CASSLGLASEQYF. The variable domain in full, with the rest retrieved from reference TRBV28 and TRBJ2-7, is DVKVTQSSRYLVKRTGEKVFLECVQDMDHENMFWYRQDPGLGLRLIYFSYDVKMKEKGDIPEGYSVSREKKERFSLILESASTNQTSMYLCASSLGLASEQYFGPGTRLTVT.

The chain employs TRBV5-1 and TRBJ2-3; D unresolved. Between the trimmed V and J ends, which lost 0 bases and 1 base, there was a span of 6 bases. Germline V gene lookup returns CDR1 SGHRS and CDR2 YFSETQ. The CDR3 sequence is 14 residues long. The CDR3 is CASSLGEGTDTQYF. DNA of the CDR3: TGCGCCAGCAGCTTGGGAGAGGGCACAGATACGCAGTATTTT.

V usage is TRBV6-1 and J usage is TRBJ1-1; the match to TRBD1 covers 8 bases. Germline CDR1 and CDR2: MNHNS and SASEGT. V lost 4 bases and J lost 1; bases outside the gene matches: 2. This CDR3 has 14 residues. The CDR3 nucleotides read TGTGCCAGCAGTGCGACAGGGGCGAACACTGAAGCTTTCTTT. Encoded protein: CASSATGANTEAFF.

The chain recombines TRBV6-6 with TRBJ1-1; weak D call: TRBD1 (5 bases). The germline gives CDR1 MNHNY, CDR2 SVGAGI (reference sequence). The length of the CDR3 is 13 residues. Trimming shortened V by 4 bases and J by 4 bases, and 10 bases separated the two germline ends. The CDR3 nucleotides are TGTGCCAGCAGTTCCCAGGGAGGCACTGAAGCTTTCTTT. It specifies CASSSQGGTEAFF.

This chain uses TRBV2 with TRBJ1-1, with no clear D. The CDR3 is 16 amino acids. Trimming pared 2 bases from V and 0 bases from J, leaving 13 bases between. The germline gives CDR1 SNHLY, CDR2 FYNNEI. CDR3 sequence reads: CASSESEGPMNTEAFF. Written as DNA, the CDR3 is TGTGCCAGCAGTGAATCGGAGGGTCCGATGAACACTGAAGCTTTCTTT.

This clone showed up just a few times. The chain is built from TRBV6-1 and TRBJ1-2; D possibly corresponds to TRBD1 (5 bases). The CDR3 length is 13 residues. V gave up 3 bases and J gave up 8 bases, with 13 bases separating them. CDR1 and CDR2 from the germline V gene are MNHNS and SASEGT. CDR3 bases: TGTGCCAGCAGTGAGCGCAGGGTAGAAGGCTACACCTTC. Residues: CASSERRVEGYTF.

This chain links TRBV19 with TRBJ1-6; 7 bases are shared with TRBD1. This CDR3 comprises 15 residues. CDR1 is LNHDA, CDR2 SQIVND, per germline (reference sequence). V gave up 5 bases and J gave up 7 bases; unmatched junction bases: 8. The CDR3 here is CASSPLQGDNSPLHF. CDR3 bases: TGTGCCAGTAGTCCGCTGCAGGGGGACAATTCACCCCTCCACTTT.

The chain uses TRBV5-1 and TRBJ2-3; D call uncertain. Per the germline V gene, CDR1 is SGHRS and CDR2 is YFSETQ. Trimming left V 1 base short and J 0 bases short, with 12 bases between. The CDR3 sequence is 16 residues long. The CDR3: CASSLNPADSTDTQYF. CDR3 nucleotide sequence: TGCGCCAGCAGCTTGAATCCTGCGGATAGCACAGATACGCAGTATTTT.

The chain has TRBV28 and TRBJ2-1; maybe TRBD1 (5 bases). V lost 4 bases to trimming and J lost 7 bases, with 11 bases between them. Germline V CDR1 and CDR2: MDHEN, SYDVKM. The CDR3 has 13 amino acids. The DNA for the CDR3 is TGTGCCAGCAGTTCAGACAGATCAAATGAGCAGTTCTTC. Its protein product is CASSSDRSNEQFF.

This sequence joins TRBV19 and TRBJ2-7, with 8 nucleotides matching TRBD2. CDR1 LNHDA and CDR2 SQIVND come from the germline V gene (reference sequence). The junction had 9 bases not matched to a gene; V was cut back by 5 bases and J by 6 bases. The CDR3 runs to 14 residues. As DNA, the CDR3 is TGTGCCAGTAGTCCCAACGGGGGGGCAGGCGAGCAGTACTTC. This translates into CASSPNGGAGEQYF.

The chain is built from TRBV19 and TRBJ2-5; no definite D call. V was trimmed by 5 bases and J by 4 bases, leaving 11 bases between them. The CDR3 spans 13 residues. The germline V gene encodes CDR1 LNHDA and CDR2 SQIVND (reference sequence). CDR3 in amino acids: CASSWALGETQYF. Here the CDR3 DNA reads TGTGCCAGTAGTTGGGCCCTGGGAGAGACCCAGTACTTC.